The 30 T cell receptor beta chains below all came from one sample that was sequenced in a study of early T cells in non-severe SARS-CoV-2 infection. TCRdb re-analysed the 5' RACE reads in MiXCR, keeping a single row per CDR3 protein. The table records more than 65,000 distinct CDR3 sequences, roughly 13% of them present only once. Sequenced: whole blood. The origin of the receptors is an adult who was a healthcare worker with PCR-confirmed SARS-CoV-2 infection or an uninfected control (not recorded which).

The CDR3 here is CASSITGGLEQFF. The CDR3 DNA is TGTGCCAGCAGTATAACAGGGGGCTTGGAGCAGTTCTTC. The chain combines TRBV6-4 with TRBJ2-1; the match to TRBD1 covers 9 bases. Germline CDR1 is MRHNA and CDR2 is SNTAGT. Germline trimming cut 5 bases from V and 10 bases from J; bases unmatched to any gene: 6. The CDR3 loop spans 13 amino acids.

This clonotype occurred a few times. In DNA, the CDR3 is TGCAGTTCTGGGACTAGCGGCACAGATACGCAGTATTTT. Its translation is CSSGTSGTDTQYF. The chain links TRBV20-1 to TRBJ2-3; 10 bases line up with TRBD2. V dropped 8 bases and J dropped 1; count of bases not matched to a gene: 3. Germline CDR1 and CDR2: DFQATT and SNEGSKA (reference sequence). The CDR3 consists of 13 residues.

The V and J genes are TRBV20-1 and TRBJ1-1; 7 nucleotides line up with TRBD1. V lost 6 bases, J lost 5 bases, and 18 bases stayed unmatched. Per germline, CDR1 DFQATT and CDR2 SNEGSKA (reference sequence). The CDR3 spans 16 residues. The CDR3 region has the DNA TGCAGTGCCCGACCTAGAATACAGGGGCCGGTGACTGAAGCTTTCTTT. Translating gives CSARPRIQGPVTEAFF.

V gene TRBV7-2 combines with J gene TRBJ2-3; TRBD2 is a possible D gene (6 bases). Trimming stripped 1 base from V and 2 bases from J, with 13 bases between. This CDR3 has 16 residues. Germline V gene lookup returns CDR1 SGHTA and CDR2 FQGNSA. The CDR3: CASSLGDLGPTDTQYF. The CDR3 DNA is TGTGCCAGCAGCTTAGGGGACTTGGGACCCACAGATACGCAGTATTTT.

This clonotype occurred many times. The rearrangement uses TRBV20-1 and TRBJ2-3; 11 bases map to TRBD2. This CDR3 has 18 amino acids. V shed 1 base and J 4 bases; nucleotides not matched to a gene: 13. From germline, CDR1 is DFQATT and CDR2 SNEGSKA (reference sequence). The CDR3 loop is CSARVLFSSGGRADTQYF. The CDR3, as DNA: TGCAGTGCTAGAGTCCTATTCTCTAGCGGGGGGCGAGCAGATACGCAGTATTTT.

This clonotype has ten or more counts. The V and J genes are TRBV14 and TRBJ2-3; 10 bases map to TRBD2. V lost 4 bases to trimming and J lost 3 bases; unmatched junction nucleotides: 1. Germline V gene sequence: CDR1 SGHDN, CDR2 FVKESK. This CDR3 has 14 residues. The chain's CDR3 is CASSPAGGTDTQYF. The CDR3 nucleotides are TGTGCCAGCAGCCCAGCGGGGGGGACAGATACGCAGTATTTT.

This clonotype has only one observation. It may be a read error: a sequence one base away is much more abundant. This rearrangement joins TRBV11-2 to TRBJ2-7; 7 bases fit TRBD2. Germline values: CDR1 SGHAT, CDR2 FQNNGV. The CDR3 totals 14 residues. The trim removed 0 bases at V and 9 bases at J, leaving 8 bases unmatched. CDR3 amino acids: CASSLDFGRRVQYF. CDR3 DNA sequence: TGTGCCAGCAGCTTAGATTTCGGGAGGCGCGTGCAGTACTTC.

CDR3: CASGPPYEQYF. CDR3 DNA: TGTGCCAGCGGCCCCCCCTACGAGCAGTACTTC. The chain is built from TRBV5-6 and TRBJ2-7; D ambiguous. Trimming pared 7 bases from V and 2 bases from J, leaving 7 bases between. CDR1 is SGHDT, CDR2 YYEEEE, per germline. This CDR3 comprises 11 residues.

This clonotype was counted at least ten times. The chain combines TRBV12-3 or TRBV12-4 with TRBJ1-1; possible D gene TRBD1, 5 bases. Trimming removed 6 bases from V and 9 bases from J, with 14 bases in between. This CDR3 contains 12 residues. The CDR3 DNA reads TGTGCCAGCAGGGCCGCCGCGGGACAAGCTTTCTTT. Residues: CASRAAAGQAFF.

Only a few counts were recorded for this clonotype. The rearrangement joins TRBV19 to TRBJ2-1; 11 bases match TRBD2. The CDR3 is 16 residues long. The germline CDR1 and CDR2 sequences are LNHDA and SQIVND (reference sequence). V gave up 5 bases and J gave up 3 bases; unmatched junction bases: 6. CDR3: CASSLLAGGLYNEQFF. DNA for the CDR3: TGTGCCAGTAGTCTCCTAGCGGGGGGTCTCTACAATGAGCAGTTCTTC.

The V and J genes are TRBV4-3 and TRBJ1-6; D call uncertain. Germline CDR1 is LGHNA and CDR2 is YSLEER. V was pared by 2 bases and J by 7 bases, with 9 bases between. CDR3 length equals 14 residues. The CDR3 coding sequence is TGCGCCAGCAGCCAAAACCAGCTGAATTCACCCCTCCACTTT. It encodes CASSQNQLNSPLHF.

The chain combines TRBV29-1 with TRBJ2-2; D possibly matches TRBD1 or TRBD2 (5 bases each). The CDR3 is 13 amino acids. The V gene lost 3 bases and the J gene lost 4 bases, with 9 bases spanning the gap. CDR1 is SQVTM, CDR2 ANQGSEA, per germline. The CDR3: CSVEGVGTGELFF. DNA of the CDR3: TGCAGCGTTGAGGGGGTTGGCACCGGGGAGCTGTTTTTT.

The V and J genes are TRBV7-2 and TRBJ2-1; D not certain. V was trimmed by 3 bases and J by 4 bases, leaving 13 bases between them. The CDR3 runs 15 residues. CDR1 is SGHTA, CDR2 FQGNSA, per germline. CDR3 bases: TGTGCCAGCAGCTTGACCGGTAGAGATTACAATGAGCAGTTCTTC. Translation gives CASSLTGRDYNEQFF.

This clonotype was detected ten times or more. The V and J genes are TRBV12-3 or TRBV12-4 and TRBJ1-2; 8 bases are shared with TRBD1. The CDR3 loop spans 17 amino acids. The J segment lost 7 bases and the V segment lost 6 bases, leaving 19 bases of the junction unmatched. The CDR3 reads CASSSYPETGAFFGYTF. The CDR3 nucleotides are TGTGCCAGCAGCTCCTACCCAGAGACAGGGGCGTTCTTTGGCTACACCTTC.

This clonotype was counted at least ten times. The CDR3 is CSAQGQGDSPLHF. CDR3 DNA sequence: TGCAGTGCTCAGGGACAGGGTGATTCACCCCTCCACTTT. The V and J genes are TRBV20-1 and TRBJ1-6; 9 bases match TRBD1. Germline V lookup: CDR1 DFQATT, CDR2 SNEGSKA (reference sequence). V dropped 5 bases and J dropped 8; count of bases not matched to a gene: 4. The CDR3 is made up of 13 amino acids.

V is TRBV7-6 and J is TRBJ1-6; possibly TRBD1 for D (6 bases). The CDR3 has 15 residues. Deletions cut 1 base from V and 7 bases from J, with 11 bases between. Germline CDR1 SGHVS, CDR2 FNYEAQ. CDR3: CASSLGIQGNSPLHF. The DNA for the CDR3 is TGTGCCAGCAGCTTAGGGATCCAGGGGAATTCACCCCTCCACTTT.

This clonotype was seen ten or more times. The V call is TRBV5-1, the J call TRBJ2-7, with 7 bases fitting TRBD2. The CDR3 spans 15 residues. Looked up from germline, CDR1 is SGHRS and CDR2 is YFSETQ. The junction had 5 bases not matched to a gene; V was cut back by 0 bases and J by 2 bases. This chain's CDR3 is CASSLAAGDPYEQYF. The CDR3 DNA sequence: TGCGCCAGCAGCTTGGCTGCGGGGGACCCCTACGAGCAGTACTTC.

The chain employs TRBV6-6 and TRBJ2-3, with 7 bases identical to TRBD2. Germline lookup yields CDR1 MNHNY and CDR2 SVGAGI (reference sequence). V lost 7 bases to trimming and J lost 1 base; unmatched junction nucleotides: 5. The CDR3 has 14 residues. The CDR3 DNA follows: TGTGCCAGCACCCCGGGGGGAGGCACAGATACGCAGTATTTT. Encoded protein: CASTPGGGTDTQYF.

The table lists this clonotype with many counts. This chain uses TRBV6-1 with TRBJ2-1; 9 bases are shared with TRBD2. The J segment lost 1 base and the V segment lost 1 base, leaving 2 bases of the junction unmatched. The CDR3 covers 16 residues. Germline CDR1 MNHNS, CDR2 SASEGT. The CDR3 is CASSEDSGGSYNEQFF. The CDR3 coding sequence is TGTGCCAGCAGTGAAGATAGCGGGGGTTCCTACAATGAGCAGTTCTTC.

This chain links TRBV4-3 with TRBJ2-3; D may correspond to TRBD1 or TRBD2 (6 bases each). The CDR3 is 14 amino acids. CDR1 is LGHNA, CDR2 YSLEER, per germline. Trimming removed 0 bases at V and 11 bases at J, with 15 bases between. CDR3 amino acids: CASSQDVGARGQYF. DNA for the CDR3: TGCGCCAGCAGCCAAGATGTGGGGGCGCGGGGGCAGTATTTT.

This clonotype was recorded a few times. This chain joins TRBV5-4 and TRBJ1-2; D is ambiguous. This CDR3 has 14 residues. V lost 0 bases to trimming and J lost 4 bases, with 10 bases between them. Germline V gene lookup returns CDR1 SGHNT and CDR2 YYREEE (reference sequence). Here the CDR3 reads CASSLVSSIYGYTF. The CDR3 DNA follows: TGTGCCAGCAGCTTGGTTTCCAGTATCTATGGCTACACCTTC.

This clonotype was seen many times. Here the CDR3 reads CASRFTRDNNEQFF. The DNA of the CDR3 is TGTGCCAGCAGATTCACCAGGGACAACAATGAGCAGTTCTTC. The V call is TRBV7-3, the J call TRBJ2-1; possibly TRBD1 for D (6 bases). V was cut by 6 bases and J by 5 bases, with 14 bases left in between. The germline CDR1 and CDR2 sequences are SGHTA and FQGTGA. The CDR3 sequence is 14 residues long.

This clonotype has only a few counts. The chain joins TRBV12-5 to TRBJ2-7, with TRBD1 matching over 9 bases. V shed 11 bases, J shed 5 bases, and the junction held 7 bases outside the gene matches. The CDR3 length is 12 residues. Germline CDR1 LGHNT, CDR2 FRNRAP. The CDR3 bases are TGTGCTTCCGGGACAGGGTGGAACGAGCAGTACTTC. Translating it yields CASGTGWNEQYF.

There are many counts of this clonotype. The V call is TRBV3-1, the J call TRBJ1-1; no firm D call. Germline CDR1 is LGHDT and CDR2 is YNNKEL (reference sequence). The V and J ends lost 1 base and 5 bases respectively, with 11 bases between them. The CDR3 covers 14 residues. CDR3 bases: TGTGCCAGCAGCCAAGTCCCCCCGGGGACTGAAGCTTTCTTT. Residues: CASSQVPPGTEAFF.

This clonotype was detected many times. Here the CDR3 DNA reads TGTGCCAGCAGTTACATCGGACAGGGAGGCGGGGCCAACGTCCTGACTTTC. Its translation: CASSYIGQGGGANVLTF. This rearrangement joins TRBV6-2 or TRBV6-3 to TRBJ2-6; 8 nucleotides align to TRBD1. The germline gives CDR1 MNHEY, CDR2 SVGEGT. There are 17 residues in the CDR3. The trim removed 2 bases at V and 4 bases at J, leaving 7 bases unmatched.

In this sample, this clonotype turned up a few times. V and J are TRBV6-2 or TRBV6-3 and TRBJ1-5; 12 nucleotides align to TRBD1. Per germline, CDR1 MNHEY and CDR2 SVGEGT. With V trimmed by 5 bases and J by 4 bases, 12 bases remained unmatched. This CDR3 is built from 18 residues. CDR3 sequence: CASSHDRDRGHFNQPQHF. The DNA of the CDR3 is TGTGCCAGCAGTCATGACCGGGACAGGGGGCATTTTAATCAGCCCCAGCATTTT.

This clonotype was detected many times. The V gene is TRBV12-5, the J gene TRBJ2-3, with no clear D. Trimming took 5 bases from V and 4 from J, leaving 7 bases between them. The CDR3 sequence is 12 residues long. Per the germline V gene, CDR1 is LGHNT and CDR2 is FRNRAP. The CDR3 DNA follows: TGTGCTAGTGGTCCCCCCTCAGATACGCAGTATTTT. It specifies CASGPPSDTQYF.

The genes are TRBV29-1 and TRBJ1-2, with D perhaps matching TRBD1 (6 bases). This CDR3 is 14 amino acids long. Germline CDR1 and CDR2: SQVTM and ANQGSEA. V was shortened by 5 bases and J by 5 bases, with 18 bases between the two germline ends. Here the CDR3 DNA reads TGCAGCGTTCACTCCCCGGGGGCGCGGTATGGCTACACCTTC. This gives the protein CSVHSPGARYGYTF.

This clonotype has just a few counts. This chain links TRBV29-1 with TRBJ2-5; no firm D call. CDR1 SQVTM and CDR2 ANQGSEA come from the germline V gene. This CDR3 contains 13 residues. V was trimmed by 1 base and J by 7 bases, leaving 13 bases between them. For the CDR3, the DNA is TGCAGCGTTGAAGGGGCTCCGCTGGGGACCCAGTACTTC. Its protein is CSVEGAPLGTQYF.

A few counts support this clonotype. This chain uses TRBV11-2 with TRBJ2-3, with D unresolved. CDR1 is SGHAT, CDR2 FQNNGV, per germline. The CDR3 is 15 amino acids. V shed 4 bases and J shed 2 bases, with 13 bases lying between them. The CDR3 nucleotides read TGTGCCAGCAGCTCCCTGGGTCTTTTCACAGATACGCAGTATTTT. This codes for CASSSLGLFTDTQYF.